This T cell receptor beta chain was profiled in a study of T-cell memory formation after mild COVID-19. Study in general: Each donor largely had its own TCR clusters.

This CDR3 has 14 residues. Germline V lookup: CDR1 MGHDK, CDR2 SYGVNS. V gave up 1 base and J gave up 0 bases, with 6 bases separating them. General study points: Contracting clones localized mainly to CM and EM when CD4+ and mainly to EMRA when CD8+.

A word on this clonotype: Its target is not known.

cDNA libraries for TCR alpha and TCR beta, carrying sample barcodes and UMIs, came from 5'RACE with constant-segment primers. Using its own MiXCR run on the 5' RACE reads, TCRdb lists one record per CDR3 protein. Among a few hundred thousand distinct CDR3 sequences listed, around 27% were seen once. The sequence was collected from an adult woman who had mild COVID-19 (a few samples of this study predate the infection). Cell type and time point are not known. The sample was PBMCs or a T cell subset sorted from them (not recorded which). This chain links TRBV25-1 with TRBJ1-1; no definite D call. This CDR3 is CASSESLVNTEAFF. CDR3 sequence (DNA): TGTGCCAGCAGTGAATCACTGGTGAACACTGAAGCTTTCTTT. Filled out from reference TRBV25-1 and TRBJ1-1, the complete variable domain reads EADIYQTPRYLVIGTGKKITLECSQTMGHDKMYWYQQDPGMELHLIHYSYGVNSTEKGDLSSESTVSRIRTEHFPLTLESARPSHTSQYLCASSESLVNTEAFFGQGTRLTVV.